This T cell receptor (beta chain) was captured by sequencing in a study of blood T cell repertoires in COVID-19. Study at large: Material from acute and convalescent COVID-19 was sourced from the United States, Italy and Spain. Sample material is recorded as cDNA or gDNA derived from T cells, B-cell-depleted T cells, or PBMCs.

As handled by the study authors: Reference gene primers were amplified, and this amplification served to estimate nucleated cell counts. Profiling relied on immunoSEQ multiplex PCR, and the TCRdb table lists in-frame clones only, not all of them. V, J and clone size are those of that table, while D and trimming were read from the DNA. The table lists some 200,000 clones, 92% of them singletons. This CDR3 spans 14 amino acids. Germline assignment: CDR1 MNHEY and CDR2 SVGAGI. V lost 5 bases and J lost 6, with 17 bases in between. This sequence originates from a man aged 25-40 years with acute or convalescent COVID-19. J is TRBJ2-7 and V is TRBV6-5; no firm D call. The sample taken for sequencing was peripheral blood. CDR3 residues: CASSREPSSFEQYF. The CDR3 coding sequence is TGTGCCAGCAGTCGAGAGCCGTCATCTTTCGAGCAGTACTTC.